These T cell receptor beta chains were read from a single sample in a study of radiotherapy plus CTLA-4 blockade in lung cancer. Method: immunoSEQ multiplex PCR; TCRdb's copy keeps in-frame clones and lacks some. The sample lists 85,000 to 130,000 clones; 85% to 90% were seen once. This sample comprised peripheral blood, obtained from a patient treated with radiotherapy plus ipilimumab. These receptors all stem from a human donor with non-small cell lung cancer that progressed on radiotherapy plus ipilimumab. Some clones in this sample may be carry-over from other donors' samples. Both conserved end residues are part of each CDR3. The D gene is left open where the match is weak. Rows may omit the clone size; those that give it use once, few, many or a size class.

CDR3: CASRQVTGTGTEAFF; DNA: TGTGCCAGCAGACAGGTAACGGGGACAGGCACTGAAGCTTTCTTT; D: TRBD1; V: TRBV7-2; J: TRBJ1-1; size: -
CDR3: CASSYPANTDTQYF; DNA: TGTGCCAGCAGTTATCCCGCAAACACAGATACGCAGTATTTT; D: -; V: TRBV6-5; J: TRBJ2-3; size: -
CDR3: CASSDRVVTEAFF; DNA: TGTGCCAGCAGCGACAGGGTGGTAACTGAAGCTTTCTTT; D: TRBD1; V: TRBV2; J: TRBJ1-1; size: once
CDR3: CASSLWSGAGSSGNTIYF; DNA: TGTGCCAGCAGTTTATGGTCAGGTGCGGGGAGCTCTGGAAACACCATATATTTT; D: -; V: TRBV28; J: TRBJ1-3; size: -
CDR3: CASEPGQGAEAFF; DNA: TGTGCCAGCGAGCCGGGACAGGGGGCTGAAGCTTTCTTT; D: TRBD1; V: TRBV9; J: TRBJ1-1; size: -
CDR3: CATSRPGARAFF; DNA: TGTGCCACCAGCAGGCCGGGAGCCAGAGCTTTCTTT; D: -; V: TRBV15; J: TRBJ1-1; size: -
CDR3: CASSFSGLAMETQYF; DNA: TGTGCCAGCAGCTTTTCAGGACTAGCGATGGAGACCCAGTACTTC; D: TRBD2; V: TRBV13; J: TRBJ2-5; size: -
CDR3: CASSLTGRTNQPQHF; DNA: TGTGCCAGCAGTTTGACAGGCCGAACTAATCAGCCCCAGCATTTT; D: -; V: TRBV6-5; J: TRBJ1-5; size: few
CDR3: CASSSRDRGVTNEKLFF; DNA: TGTGCCAGCAGTTCTCGGGACAGGGGAGTGACTAATGAAAAACTGTTTTTT; D: TRBD1; V: TRBV28; J: TRBJ1-4; size: -
CDR3: CASSFPGGLNEQYF; DNA: TGTGCCAGCAGCTTTCCCGGGGGCCTTAACGAGCAGTACTTC; D: -; V: TRBV7-2; J: TRBJ2-7; size: -
CDR3: CASSVEGNIQYF; DNA: TGTGCCAGCAGTGTCGAAGGGAACATTCAGTACTTC; D: -; V: TRBV2; J: TRBJ2-4; size: -
CDR3: CASSLYREVNTEAFF; DNA: TGCGCCAGCAGCTTGTATAGGGAGGTGAACACTGAAGCTTTCTTT; D: -; V: TRBV5-1; J: TRBJ1-1; size: -
CDR3: CASSVGLKMFGPYQETQYF; DNA: TGTGCCAGCAGCGTAGGTTTAAAGATGTTCGGCCCGTACCAAGAGACCCAGTACTTC; D: -; V: TRBV9; J: TRBJ2-5; size: once
CDR3: CASSQEPAGNPPLHF; DNA: TGCGCCAGCAGCCAAGAACCGGCGGGGAATCCGCCCCTCCACTTT; D: -; V: TRBV4-1; J: TRBJ1-6; size: -